Listed below are T cell receptor beta chains from one sample, sequenced in a study of vaccination effects on CD4 cells after COVID-19. Profiling relied on immunoSEQ multiplex PCR, and the TCRdb table lists in-frame clones only, not all of them. Counted here are around 37,000 clones, roughly 73% occurring once; the ten biggest clones make up about 35%. Antigens of these TCRs are unknown. The material was CD4+ T cells from PBMCs cultured with a peptide pool, obtained before COVID-19 vaccination. These receptors came from a human donor who had a prior SARS-CoV-2 infection. Each CDR3 is given with its conserved first and last residue. The D gene is left open where the match is weak. Clone size appears in some rows only: once, few, many, or a class for an expanded clone.

V gene	clone size	D gene	J gene	CDR3 length	CDR3 protein	CDR3 DNA
TRBV2	few	NA	TRBJ2-7	14	CASRAGQLAYEQYF	TGTGCCAGCAGGGCTGGACAGCTGGCTTACGAGCAGTACTTC
TRBV4-1	NA	TRBD2	TRBJ2-1	13	CASSQEERGEQFF	TGCGCCAGCAGCCAGGAGGAGCGGGGCGAGCAGTTCTTC
TRBV30	NA	NA	TRBJ2-1	13	CAWSQWASNEQFF	TGTGCCTGGAGTCAGTGGGCGTCAAATGAGCAGTTCTTC
TRBV28	NA	NA	TRBJ2-4	16	CASSFDQPGAKNIQYF	TGTGCCAGCAGTTTCGATCAGCCGGGAGCCAAAAACATTCAGTACTTC
TRBV7-3	NA	TRBD2	TRBJ2-3	15	CASSPASGSSDTQYF	TGTGCCAGCAGCCCGGCTAGCGGGAGTTCGGATACGCAGTATTTT
TRBV5-1	NA	NA	TRBJ2-3	17	CASSLVGGGINTDTQYF	TGCGCCAGCAGCTTGGTCGGCGGGGGCATAAACACAGATACGCAGTATTTT
TRBV3-1/TRBV3-2	NA	NA	TRBJ2-7	15	CASSHPWHGSYEQYF	TGTGCCAGCAGCCATCCCTGGCACGGATCCTACGAGCAGTACTTC
TRBV7-7	NA	TRBD2	TRBJ2-1	15	CASSSSGGVGNEQFF	TGTGCTAGCAGCTCTAGCGGAGGGGTGGGGAATGAGCAGTTCTTC
TRBV5-1	few	NA	TRBJ1-2	14	CASSLVSGVYGYTF	TGCGCCAGCAGCTTGGTATCGGGGGTCTATGGCTACACCTTC
TRBV15	few	NA	TRBJ2-3	14	CATSFGSPTDTQYF	TGTGCCACCAGCTTTGGCTCCCCCACAGATACGCAGTATTTT
TRBV7-2	few	NA	TRBJ2-1	14	CASSPSAGLSEQFF	TGTGCCAGCAGCCCCTCGGCGGGTTTGAGTGAGCAGTTCTTC
TRBV9	NA	NA	TRBJ1-2	12	CASSNPGNRYTF	TGTGCCAGCAGCAACCCGGGAAATCGCTACACCTTC
TRBV5-1	NA	NA	TRBJ2-5	13	CASSPKYQETQYF	TGCGCCAGCAGCCCCAAGTACCAAGAGACCCAGTACTTC
TRBV6-5	NA	NA	TRBJ1-2	15	CASGSSRGIEYGYTF	TGTGCCAGCGGGAGCTCCAGAGGGATCGAATATGGCTACACCTTC
TRBV15	NA	TRBD2	TRBJ2-1	19	CATSRDRDSGSPSYNEQFF	TGTGCCACCAGCAGAGATCGAGATAGCGGGAGTCCTTCCTACAATGAGCAGTTCTTC
TRBV18	NA	NA	TRBJ2-7	16	CASSANEQGFKGEQYF	TGTGCCAGCTCAGCAAATGAACAGGGATTCAAAGGCGAGCAGTACTTC
TRBV2	NA	TRBD1	TRBJ1-2	12	CASRQGPYGYTF	TGTGCCAGCAGACAGGGGCCCTATGGCTACACCTTC
TRBV20-1	few	NA	TRBJ2-3	11	CSALKDNTQYF	TGCAGTGCTCTCAAAGATAATACGCAGTATTTT
TRBV3-1/TRBV3-2	NA	NA	TRBJ1-2	16	CASSPPRVTRNYGYTF	TGTGCCAGCAGCCCCCCAAGGGTGACTCGTAACTATGGCTACACCTTC
TRBV19	NA	TRBD1	TRBJ1-4	17	CASSNPRDRKTNEKLFF	TGTGCCAGTAGTAACCCCCGGGACAGAAAAACTAATGAAAAACTGTTTTTT
TRBV12-3/TRBV12-4	NA	NA	TRBJ1-6	13	CASSVGRYSPLHF	TGTGCCAGCAGCGTTGGGCGCTATTCACCCCTCCACTTT
TRBV9	once	TRBD2	TRBJ2-1	20	CASSGRLAGYQESSYNEQFF	TGTGCCAGCAGCGGAAGACTAGCGGGGTACCAGGAAAGCTCCTACAATGAGCAGTTCTTC
TRBV3-1/TRBV3-2	NA	NA	TRBJ2-7	12	CASSQDTDEQYF	TGTGCCAGCAGCCAAGATACGGACGAGCAGTACTTC
TRBV7-2	NA	NA	TRBJ2-1	15	CASSLLRAGTNEQFF	TGTGCCAGCAGCCTACTTCGGGCGGGGACCAATGAGCAGTTCTTC
TRBV2	NA	NA	TRBJ1-3	15	CASKYYGGSGNTIYF	TGTGCCAGTAAATACTACGGGGGCTCTGGAAACACCATATATTTT
TRBV12-3/TRBV12-4	once	TRBD1	TRBJ1-6	13	CASSLDRGAPLHF	TGTGCCAGCAGTCTTGACAGGGGTGCACCCCTCCACTTT
TRBV5-5	NA	NA	TRBJ2-3	15	CASSLRVLGGDTQYF	TGTGCCAGCAGCTTGCGGGTTTTGGGTGGAGATACGCAGTATTTT
TRBV5-1	NA	NA	TRBJ2-5	15	CASSSGRAVTETQYF	TGCGCCAGCAGCTCCGGGCGAGCGGTCACGGAGACCCAGTACTTC
TRBV5-1	few	NA	TRBJ2-6	16	CASSLAGEAGANVLTF	TGCGCCAGCAGCTTGGCAGGGGAGGCTGGGGCCAACGTCCTGACTTTC
TRBV21-1	NA	NA	TRBJ1-2	14	CASSKPTRGDGDTF	TGTGCCAGCAGCAAACCTACCAGGGGGGACGGGGACACCTTC
TRBV6-2/TRBV6-3	NA	NA	TRBJ2-3	13	CASSYYREDTQYF	TGTGCCAGCAGTTACTATCGGGAGGATACGCAGTATTTT
TRBV4-1	NA	NA	TRBJ1-5	13	CASSQDRFQPQHF	TGCGCCAGCAGCCAAGATCGATTCCAGCCCCAGCATTTT
TRBV6-5	NA	NA	TRBJ1-2	12	CASSSRRGGYTF	TGTGCCAGCAGTTCCAGGAGAGGTGGCTACACCTTC